The sequence of this T cell receptor (beta chain) was determined in a study of cytomegalovirus exposure and HLA in healthy donors. As for the study in general: Some 85 million unique TCRs, all from HLA-typed donors, were included in an early release of the data. Study-level findings and limits: The investigators catalogued about 170 TCR beta chains as cytomegalovirus-associated. Analysis performed later showed TCR beta chains linked to HLA being more clonally expanded than equally common others. TCR beta V segments were, for the most part, productive about 87% or about 30% of the time in an earlier analysis.

Germline CDR1 is SGHDN and CDR2 is FVKESK. Trimming took 6 bases from V and 0 from J; bases not matched to a gene: 10. CDR3 length: 16 residues. The study ran its PCR with 60 Vbeta and 13 Jbeta primers. The repertoire was sequenced with immunoSEQ multiplex PCR; TCRdb's copy has only in-frame clones and lacks some. The data contain 95,000 to 150,000 clones, around three fifths of them singletons. This clone was seen a few times. Antigen: not known. What was sequenced was PBMCs. The source of this sequence is a woman aged 40 to 50 in good health and CMV-seropositive. The chain links TRBV14 to TRBJ2-5; 7 nucleotides agree with TRBD2. CDR3 coding DNA: TGTGCCAGCAGTCCCTTGGGCGGGAGTAACCAAGAGACCCAGTACTTC. Translation gives CASSPLGGSNQETQYF.